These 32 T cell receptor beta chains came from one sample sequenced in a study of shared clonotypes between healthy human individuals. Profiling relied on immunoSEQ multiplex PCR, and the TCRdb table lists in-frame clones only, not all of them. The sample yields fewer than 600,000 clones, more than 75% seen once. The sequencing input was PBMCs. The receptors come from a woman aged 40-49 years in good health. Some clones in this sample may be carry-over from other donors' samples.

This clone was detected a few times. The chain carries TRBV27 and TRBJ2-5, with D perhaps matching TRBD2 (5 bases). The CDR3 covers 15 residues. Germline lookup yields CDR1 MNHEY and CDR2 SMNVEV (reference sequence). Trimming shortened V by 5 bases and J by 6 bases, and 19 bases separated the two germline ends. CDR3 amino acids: CASSLGADRLQTQYF. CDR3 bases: TGTGCCAGCAGTCTGGGAGCAGACCGTCTTCAGACCCAGTACTTC.

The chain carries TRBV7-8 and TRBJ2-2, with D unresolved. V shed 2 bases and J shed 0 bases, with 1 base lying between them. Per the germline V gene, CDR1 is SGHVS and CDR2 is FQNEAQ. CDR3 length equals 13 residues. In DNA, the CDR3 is TGTGCCAGCAGCTTATCGAACACCGGGGAGCTGTTTTTT. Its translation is CASSLSNTGELFF.

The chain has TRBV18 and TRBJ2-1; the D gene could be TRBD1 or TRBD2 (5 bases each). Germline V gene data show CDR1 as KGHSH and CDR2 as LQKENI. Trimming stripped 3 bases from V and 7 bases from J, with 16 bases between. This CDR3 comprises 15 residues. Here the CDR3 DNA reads TGTGCCAGCTCACCCATTTACGGGGCGGTAAATGAGCAGTTCTTC. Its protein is CASSPIYGAVNEQFF.

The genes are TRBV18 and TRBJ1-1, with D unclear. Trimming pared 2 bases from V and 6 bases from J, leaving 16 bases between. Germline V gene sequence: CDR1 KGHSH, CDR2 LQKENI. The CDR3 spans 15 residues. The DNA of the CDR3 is TGTGCCAGCTCACCAGGGGAACAGCGAGGCGCTGAAGCTTTCTTT. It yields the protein CASSPGEQRGAEAFF.

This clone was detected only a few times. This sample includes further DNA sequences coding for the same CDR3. CDR3: CASSFTGSTEAFF. The CDR3 nucleotides read TGTGCCAGCAGCTTCACGGGGAGCACTGAAGCTTTCTTT. The chain uses TRBV7-9 and TRBJ1-1; D unresolved. CDR1 is SEHNR, CDR2 FQNEAQ, per germline (reference sequence). The CDR3 has 13 amino acids. V lost 3 bases and J lost 4, with 9 bases in between. Combining the CDR3 with reference TRBV7-9 and TRBJ1-1 gives the whole variable domain DTGVSQNPRHKITKRGQNVTFRCDPISEHNRLYWYRQTLGQGPEFLTYFQNEAQLEKSRLLSDRFSAERPKGSFSTLEIQRTEQGDSAMYLCASSFTGSTEAFFGQGTRLTVV.

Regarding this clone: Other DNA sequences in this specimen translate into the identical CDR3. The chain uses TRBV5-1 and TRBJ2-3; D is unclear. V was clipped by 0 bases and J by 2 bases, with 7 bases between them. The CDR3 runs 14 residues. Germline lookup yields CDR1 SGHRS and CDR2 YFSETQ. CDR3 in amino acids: CASSLDTHTDTQYF. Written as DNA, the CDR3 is TGCGCCAGCAGCTTGGATACTCACACAGATACGCAGTATTTT.

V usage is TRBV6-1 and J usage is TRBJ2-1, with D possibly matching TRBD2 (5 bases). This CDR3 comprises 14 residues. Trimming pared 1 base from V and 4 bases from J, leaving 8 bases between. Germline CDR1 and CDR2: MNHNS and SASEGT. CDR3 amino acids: CASSEGRTYNEQFF. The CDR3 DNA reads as TGTGCCAGCAGTGAAGGCCGGACTTACAATGAGCAGTTCTTC.

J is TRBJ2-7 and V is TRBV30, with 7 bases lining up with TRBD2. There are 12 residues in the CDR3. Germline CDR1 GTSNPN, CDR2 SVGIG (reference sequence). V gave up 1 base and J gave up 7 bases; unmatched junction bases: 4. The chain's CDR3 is CAWSGAGGEQYF. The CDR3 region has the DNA TGTGCCTGGAGTGGGGCCGGGGGGGAGCAGTACTTC. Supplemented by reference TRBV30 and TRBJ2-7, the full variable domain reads SQTIHQWPATLVQPVGSPLSLECTVEGTSNPNLYWYRQAAGRGLQLLFYSVGIGQISSEVPQNLSASRPQDRQFILSSKKLLLSDSGFYLCAWSGAGGEQYFGPGTRLTVT.

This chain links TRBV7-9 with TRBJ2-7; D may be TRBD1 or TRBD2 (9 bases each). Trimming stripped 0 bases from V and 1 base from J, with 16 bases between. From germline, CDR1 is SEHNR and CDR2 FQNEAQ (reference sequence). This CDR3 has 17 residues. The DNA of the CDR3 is TGTGCCAGCAGCTTAGCCGCGGGGGGGACAGGGTCCTACGAGCAGTACTTC. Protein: CASSLAAGGTGSYEQYF. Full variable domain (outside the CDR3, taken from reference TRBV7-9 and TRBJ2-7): DTGVSQNPRHKITKRGQNVTFRCDPISEHNRLYWYRQTLGQGPEFLTYFQNEAQLEKSRLLSDRFSAERPKGSFSTLEIQRTEQGDSAMYLCASSLAAGGTGSYEQYFGPGTRLTVT.

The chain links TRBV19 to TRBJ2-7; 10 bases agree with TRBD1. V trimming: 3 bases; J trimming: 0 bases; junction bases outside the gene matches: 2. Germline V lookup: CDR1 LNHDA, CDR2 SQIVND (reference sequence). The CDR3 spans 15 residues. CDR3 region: CASSMGQGSSYEQYF. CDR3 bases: TGTGCCAGTAGTATGGGACAGGGGTCCTCCTACGAGCAGTACTTC. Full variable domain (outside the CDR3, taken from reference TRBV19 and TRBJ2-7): DGGITQSPKYLFRKEGQNVTLSCEQNLNHDAMYWYRQDPGQGLRLIYYSQIVNDFQKGDIAEGYSVSREKKESFPLTVTSAQKNPTAFYLCASSMGQGSSYEQYFGPGTRLTVT.

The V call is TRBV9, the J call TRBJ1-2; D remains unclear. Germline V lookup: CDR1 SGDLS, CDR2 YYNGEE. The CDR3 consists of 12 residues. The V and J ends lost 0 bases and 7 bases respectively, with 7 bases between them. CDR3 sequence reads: CASSVALGGYTF. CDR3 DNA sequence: TGTGCCAGCAGCGTAGCTTTAGGTGGCTACACCTTC.

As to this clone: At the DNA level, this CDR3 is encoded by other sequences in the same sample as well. CDR3 coding DNA: TGCGCCAGCAGCTTGGGTGTGGGACAGCCCCAGCATTTT. Its translation is CASSLGVGQPQHF. The chain recombines TRBV5-1 with TRBJ1-5; D gene ambiguous. Trimming cost V 0 bases and J 7 bases, with 8 bases left between them. CDR3 size: 13 residues. The germline gives CDR1 SGHRS, CDR2 YFSETQ.

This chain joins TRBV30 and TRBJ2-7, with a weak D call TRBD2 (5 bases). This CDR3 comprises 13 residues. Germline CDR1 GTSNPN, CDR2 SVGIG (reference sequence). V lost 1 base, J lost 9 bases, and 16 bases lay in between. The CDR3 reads CAWSGENTNGQYF. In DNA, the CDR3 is TGTGCCTGGAGTGGGGAGAATACAAATGGGCAGTACTTC.

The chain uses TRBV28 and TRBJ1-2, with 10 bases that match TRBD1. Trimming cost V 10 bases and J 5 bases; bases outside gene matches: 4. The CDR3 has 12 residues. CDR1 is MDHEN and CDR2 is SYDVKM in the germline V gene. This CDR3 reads CATTGQGYGYTF. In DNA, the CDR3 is TGTGCCACCACGGGACAGGGGTATGGCTACACCTTC.

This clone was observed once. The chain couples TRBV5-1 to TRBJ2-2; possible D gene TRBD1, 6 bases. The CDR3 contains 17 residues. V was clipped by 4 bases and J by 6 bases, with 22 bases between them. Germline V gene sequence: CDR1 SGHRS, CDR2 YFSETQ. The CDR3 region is CASSLRSDRSSSGELFF. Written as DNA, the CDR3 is TGCGCCAGCAGCCTCCGCTCGGACAGATCCTCCTCCGGGGAGCTGTTTTTT.

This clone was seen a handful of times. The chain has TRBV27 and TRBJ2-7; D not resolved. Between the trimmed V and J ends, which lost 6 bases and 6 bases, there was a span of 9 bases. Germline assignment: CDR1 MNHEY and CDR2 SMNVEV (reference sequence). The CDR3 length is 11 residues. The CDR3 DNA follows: TGTGCCAGCAGGCCTGCAACCGAGCAGTACTTC. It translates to CASRPATEQYF.

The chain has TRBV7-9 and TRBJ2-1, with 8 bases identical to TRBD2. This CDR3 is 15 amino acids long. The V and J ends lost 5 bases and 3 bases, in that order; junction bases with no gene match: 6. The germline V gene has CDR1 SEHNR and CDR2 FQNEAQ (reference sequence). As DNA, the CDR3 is TGTGCCAGCAGCCCCGCGAGCGGGGGCTACAATGAGCAGTTCTTC. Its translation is CASSPASGGYNEQFF. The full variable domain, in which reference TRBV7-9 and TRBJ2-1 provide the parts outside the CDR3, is DTGVSQNPRHKITKRGQNVTFRCDPISEHNRLYWYRQTLGQGPEFLTYFQNEAQLEKSRLLSDRFSAERPKGSFSTLEIQRTEQGDSAMYLCASSPASGGYNEQFFGPGTRLTVL.

The CDR3 protein is CASSLVAGFKGANVLTF. Here the CDR3 DNA reads TGTGCCAGCAGCTTAGTAGCGGGATTTAAAGGGGCCAACGTCCTGACTTTC. The rearrangement joins TRBV7-2 to TRBJ2-6, with TRBD2 identical over 8 bases. V was clipped by 1 base and J by 4 bases; unmatched bases: 6. Germline V lookup: CDR1 SGHTA, CDR2 FQGNSA. The length of the CDR3 is 17 residues.

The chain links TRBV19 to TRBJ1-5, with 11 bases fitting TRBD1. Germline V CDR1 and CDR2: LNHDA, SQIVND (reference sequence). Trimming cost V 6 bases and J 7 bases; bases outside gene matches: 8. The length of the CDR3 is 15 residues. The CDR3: CASSGTGGPIQPQHF. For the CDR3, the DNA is TGTGCCAGTAGCGGGACAGGGGGACCAATACAGCCCCAGCATTTT.

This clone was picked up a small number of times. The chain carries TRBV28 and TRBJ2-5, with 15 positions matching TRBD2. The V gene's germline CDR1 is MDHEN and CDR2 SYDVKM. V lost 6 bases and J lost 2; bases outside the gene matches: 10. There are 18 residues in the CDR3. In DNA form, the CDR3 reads TGTGCCAGCAGCAGGACTAGCGGGAGGGGCCCGCGGCAAGAGACCCAGTACTTC. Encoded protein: CASSRTSGRGPRQETQYF.

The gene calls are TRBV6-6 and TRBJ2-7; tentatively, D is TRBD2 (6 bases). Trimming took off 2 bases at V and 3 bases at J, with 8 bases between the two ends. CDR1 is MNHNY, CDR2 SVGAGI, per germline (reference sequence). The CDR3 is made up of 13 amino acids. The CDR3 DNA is TGTGCCAGCAGTTACGGGGGACTCTACGAGCAGTACTTC. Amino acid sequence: CASSYGGLYEQYF.

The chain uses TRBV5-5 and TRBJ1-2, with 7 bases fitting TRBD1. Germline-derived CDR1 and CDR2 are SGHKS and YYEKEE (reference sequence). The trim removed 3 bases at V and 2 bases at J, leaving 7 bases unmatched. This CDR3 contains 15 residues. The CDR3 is CASSSGRGINYGYTF. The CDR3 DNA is TGTGCCAGCAGCTCCGGCAGGGGGATCAACTATGGCTACACCTTC.

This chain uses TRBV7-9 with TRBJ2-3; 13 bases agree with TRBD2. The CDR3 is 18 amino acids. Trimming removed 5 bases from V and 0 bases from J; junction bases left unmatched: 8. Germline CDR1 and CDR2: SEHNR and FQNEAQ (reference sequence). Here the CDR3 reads CASSPGTSGTLSTDTQYF. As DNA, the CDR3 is TGTGCCAGCAGCCCCGGGACTAGCGGGACCCTTAGCACAGATACGCAGTATTTT.

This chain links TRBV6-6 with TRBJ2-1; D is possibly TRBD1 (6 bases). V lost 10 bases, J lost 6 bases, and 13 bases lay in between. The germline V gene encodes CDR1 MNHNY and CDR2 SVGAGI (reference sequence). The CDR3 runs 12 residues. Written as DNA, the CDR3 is TGTGCCACCAGGGGAGAGGCCAATGAGCAGTTCTTC. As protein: CATRGEANEQFF.

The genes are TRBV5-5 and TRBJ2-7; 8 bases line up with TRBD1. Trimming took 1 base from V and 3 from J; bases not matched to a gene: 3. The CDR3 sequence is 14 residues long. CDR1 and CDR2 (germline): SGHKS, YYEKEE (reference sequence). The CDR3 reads CASSLPGQDYEQYF. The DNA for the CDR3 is TGTGCCAGCAGCTTGCCGGGACAGGACTACGAGCAGTACTTC. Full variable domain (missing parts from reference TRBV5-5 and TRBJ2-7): DAGVTQSPTHLIKTRGQQVTLRCSPISGHKSVSWYQQVLGQGPQFIFQYYEKEERGRGNFPDRFSARQFPNYSSELNVNALLLGDSALYLCASSLPGQDYEQYFGPGTRLTVT.

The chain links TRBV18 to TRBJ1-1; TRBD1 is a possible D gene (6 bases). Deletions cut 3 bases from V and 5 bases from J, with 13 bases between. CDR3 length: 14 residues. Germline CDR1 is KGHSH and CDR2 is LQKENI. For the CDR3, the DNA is TGTGCCAGCTCACCGGGGGGGGGACAAACTGAAGCTTTCTTT. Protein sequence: CASSPGGGQTEAFF.

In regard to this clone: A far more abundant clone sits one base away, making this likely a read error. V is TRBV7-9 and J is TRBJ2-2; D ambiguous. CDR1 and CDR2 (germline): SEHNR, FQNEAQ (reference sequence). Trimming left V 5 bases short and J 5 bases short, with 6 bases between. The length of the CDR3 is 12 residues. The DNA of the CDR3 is TGTGCCAGCAGCCAGGAGACCGGGGAGCTGTTTTTT. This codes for CASSQETGELFF.

In DNA form, the CDR3 reads TGTGCCAGTAGCTATGGCTCAATGCGGGGCATCGGCGGCTACACCTTC. Encoded protein: CASSYGSMRGIGGYTF. The chain has TRBV19 and TRBJ1-2; D is perhaps TRBD1 (5 bases). The CDR3 totals 16 residues. V was pared by 6 bases and J by 8 bases, with 25 bases between. Germline V lookup: CDR1 LNHDA, CDR2 SQIVND (reference sequence). The full variable domain, with the rest looked up from reference TRBV19 and TRBJ1-2, is DGGITQSPKYLFRKEGQNVTLSCEQNLNHDAMYWYRQDPGQGLRLIYYSQIVNDFQKGDIAEGYSVSREKKESFPLTVTSAQKNPTAFYLCASSYGSMRGIGGYTFGSGTRLTVV.

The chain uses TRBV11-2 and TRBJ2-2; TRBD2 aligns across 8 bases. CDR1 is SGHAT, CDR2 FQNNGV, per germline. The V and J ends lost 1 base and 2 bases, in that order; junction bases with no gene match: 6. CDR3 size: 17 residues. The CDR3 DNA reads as TGTGCCAGCAGCTTAGGGTCCCGGGAGGGCAACACCGGGGAGCTGTTTTTT. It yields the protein CASSLGSREGNTGELFF. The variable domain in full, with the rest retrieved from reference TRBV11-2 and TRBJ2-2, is EAGVAQSPRYKIIEKRQSVAFWCNPISGHATLYWYQQILGQGPKLLIQFQNNGVVDDSQLPKDRFSAERLKGVDSTLKIQPAKLEDSAVYLCASSLGSREGNTGELFFGEGSRLTVL.

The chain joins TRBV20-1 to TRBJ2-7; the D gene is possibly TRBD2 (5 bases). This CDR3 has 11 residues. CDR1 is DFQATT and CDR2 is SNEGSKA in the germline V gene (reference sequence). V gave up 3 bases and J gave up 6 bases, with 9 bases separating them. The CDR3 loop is CSASMAGEQYF. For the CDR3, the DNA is TGCAGTGCTAGTATGGCGGGCGAGCAGTACTTC.

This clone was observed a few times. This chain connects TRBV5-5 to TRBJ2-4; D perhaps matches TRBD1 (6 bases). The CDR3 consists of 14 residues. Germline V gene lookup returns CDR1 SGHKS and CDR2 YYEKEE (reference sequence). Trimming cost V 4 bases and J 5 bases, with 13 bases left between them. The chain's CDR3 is CASSPDRSQNIQYF. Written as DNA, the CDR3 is TGTGCCAGCAGCCCCGACAGGTCCCAAAACATTCAGTACTTC.

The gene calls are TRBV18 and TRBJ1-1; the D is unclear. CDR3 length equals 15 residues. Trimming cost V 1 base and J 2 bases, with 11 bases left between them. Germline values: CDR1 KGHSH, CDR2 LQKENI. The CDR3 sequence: CASSPQDVPNTEAFF. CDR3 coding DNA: TGTGCCAGCTCACCACAGGACGTCCCTAACACTGAAGCTTTCTTT.